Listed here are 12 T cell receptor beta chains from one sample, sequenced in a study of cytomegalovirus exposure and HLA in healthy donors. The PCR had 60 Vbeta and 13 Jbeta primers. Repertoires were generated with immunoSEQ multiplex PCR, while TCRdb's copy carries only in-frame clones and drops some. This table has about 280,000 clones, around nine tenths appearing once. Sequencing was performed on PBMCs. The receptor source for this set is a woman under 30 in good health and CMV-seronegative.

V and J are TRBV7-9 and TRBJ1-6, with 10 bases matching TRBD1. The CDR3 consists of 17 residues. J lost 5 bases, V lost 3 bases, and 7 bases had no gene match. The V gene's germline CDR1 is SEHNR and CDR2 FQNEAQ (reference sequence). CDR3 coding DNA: TGTGCCAGCAGCTTGGCCTCCGGGACAGGGGATAATTCACCCCTCCACTTT. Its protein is CASSLASGTGDNSPLHF.

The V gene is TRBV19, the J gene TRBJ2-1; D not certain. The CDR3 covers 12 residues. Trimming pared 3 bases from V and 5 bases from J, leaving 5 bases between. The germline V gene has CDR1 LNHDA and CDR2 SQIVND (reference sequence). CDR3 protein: CASSIGDNEQFF. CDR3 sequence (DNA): TGTGCCAGTAGTATCGGTGACAATGAGCAGTTCTTC.

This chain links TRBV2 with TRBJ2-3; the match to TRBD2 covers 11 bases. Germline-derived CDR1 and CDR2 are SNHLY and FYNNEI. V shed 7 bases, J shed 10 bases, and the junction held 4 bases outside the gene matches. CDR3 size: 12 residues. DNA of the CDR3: TGTGCCAGCAAACTAGCGGGGGTTGCGCAGTATTTT. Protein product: CASKLAGVAQYF.

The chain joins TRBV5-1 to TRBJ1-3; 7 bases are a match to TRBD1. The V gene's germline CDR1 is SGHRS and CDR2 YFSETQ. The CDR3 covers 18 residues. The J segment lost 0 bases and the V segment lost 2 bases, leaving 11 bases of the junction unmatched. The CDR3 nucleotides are TGCGCCAGCAGCTTACCGACAGGGAGAGTTGACTCTGGAAACACCATATATTTT. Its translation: CASSLPTGRVDSGNTIYF.

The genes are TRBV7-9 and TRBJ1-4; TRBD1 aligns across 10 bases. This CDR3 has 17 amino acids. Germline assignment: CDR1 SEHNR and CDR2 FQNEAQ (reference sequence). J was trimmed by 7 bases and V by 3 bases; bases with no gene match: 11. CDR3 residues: CASSFFRQGALGEKLFF. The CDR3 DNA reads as TGTGCCAGCAGCTTCTTTCGACAGGGGGCACTTGGTGAAAAACTGTTTTTT. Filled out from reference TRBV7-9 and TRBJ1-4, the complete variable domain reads DTGVSQNPRHKITKRGQNVTFRCDPISEHNRLYWYRQTLGQGPEFLTYFQNEAQLEKSRLLSDRFSAERPKGSFSTLEIQRTEQGDSAMYLCASSFFRQGALGEKLFFGSGTQLSVL.

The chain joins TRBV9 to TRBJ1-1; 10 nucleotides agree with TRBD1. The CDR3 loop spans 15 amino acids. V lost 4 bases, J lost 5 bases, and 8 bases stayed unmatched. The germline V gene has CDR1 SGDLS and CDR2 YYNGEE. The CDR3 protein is CASSLRTGGNTEAFF. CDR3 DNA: TGTGCCAGCAGCTTACGGACAGGGGGGAATACTGAAGCTTTCTTT.

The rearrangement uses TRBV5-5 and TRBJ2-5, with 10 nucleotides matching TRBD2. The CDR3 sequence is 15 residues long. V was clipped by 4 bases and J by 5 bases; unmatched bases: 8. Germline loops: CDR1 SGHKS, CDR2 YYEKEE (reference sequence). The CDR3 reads CASSVGLANGETQYF. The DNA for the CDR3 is TGTGCCAGCAGCGTGGGACTAGCGAATGGGGAGACCCAGTACTTC.

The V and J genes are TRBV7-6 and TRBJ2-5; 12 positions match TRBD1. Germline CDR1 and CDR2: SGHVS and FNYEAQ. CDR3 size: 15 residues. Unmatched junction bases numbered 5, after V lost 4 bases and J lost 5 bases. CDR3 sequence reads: CASSSGTGGDETQYF. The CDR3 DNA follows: TGTGCCAGCAGCTCCGGGACAGGGGGCGATGAGACCCAGTACTTC. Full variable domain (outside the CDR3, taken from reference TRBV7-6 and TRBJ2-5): GAGVSQSPRYKVTKRGQDVALRCDPISGHVSLYWYRQALGQGPEFLTYFNYEAQQDKSGLPNDRFSAERPEGSISTLTIQRTEQRDSAMYRCASSSGTGGDETQYFGPGTRLLVL.

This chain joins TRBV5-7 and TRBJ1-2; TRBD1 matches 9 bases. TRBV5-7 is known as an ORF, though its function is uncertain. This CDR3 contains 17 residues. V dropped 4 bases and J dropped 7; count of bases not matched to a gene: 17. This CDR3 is CASSPDHPGQGVGGYTF. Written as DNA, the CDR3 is TGTGCCAGCAGCCCAGACCACCCGGGACAGGGCGTGGGTGGCTACACCTTC.

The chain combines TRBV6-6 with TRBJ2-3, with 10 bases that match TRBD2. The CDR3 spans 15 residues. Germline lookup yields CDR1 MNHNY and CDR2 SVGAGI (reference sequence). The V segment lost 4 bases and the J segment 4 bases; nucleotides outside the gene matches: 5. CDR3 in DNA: TGTGCCAGCAGTTCATCCAGCGGGAGGGCAGATACGCAGTATTTT. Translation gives CASSSSSGRADTQYF.

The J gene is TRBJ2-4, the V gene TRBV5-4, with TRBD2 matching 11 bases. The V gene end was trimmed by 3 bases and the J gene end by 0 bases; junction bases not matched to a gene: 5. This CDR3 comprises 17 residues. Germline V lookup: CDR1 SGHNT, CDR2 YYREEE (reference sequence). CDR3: CASSWSSGGVAKNIQYF. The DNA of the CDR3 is TGTGCCAGCAGCTGGAGTAGCGGGGGGGTAGCCAAAAACATTCAGTACTTC.

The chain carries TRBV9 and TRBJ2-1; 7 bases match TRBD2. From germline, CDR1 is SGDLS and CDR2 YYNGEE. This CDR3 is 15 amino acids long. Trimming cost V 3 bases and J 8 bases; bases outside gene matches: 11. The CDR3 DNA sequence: TGTGCCAGCAGCGCACACCCCACTAGCGTGGATGAGCAGTTCTTC. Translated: CASSAHPTSVDEQFF. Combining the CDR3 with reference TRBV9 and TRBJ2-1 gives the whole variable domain DSGVTQTPKHLITATGQRVTLRCSPRSGDLSVYWYQQSLDQGLQFLIQYYNGEERAKGNILERFSAQQFPDLHSELNLSSLELGDSALYFCASSAHPTSVDEQFFGPGTRLTVL.